This record concerns one TCR beta chain sequence. Profiling relied on immunoSEQ multiplex PCR, and the TCRdb table lists in-frame clones only, not all of them. The data contain roughly 160,000 clones, 85% of them seen just once; the ten biggest clones take up about 8.1%. The V end was cut by 2 bases, the J end by 11 bases, with 15 bases between. There are 13 residues in the CDR3. The sample comes from a study of blood T cell repertoires in COVID-19. Study overall: In each case, the material was cDNA or gDNA derived from T cells, B-cell-depleted T cells, or PBMCs.

Seattle researchers signed up patients amid active infection and tracked them longitudinally. The specimen sequenced was peripheral blood. This TCR derives from a woman older than 75 with COVID-19, enrolled during active disease. The chain employs TRBV12-3 or TRBV12-4 and TRBJ1-1; D gene unclear. Written as DNA, the CDR3 is TGTGCCAGCAGTTTATTTGGAGGGTCGGTGGCTTTCTTT. Amino acids: CASSLFGGSVAFF.